These T cell receptor beta chains were read from a single sample in a study of blood T cell repertoires in COVID-19. Sequencing was performed with immunoSEQ multiplex PCR; in TCRdb, only in-frame clones are kept and a portion is missing. Among around 81,000 clones, around 80% were seen once, and the ten largest hold more than 10%. Material: peripheral blood. The receptors come from a human donor in a cohort sampled during active COVID-19. Both conserved end residues are part of each CDR3. Each record gives: CDR3 protein, J gene, D gene, V gene. D genes are given only for firm matches.

CDR3aa: CASSLQGMGQFF; j_gene: TRBJ2-1; d_gene: NA; v_gene: TRBV6-2/TRBV6-3
CDR3aa: CASFLNGQYNEQFF; j_gene: TRBJ2-1; d_gene: NA; v_gene: TRBV28
CDR3aa: CASSQDRTGRNSPLHF; j_gene: TRBJ1-6; d_gene: TRBD1; v_gene: TRBV4-2
CDR3aa: CASKTSGEEYEQYF; j_gene: TRBJ2-7; d_gene: TRBD2; v_gene: TRBV6-5
CDR3aa: CASSYKSGLNTEAFF; j_gene: TRBJ1-1; d_gene: NA; v_gene: TRBV6-2/TRBV6-3
CDR3aa: CASRTQGNNSPLHF; j_gene: TRBJ1-6; d_gene: TRBD1; v_gene: TRBV5-1
CDR3aa: CASNPTGTSGGNEQFF; j_gene: TRBJ2-1; d_gene: TRBD2; v_gene: TRBV9
CDR3aa: CASSKAGTGEISEQYF; j_gene: TRBJ2-7; d_gene: NA; v_gene: TRBV21-1
CDR3aa: CASSLGSGRAYNEQFF; j_gene: TRBJ2-1; d_gene: TRBD2; v_gene: TRBV7-9
CDR3aa: CASRHSGSSDTQYF; j_gene: TRBJ2-3; d_gene: TRBD2; v_gene: TRBV4-1
CDR3aa: CASSYLGGLVNTEAFF; j_gene: TRBJ1-1; d_gene: NA; v_gene: TRBV6-6
CDR3aa: CASGLGQPGAKNIQYF; j_gene: TRBJ2-4; d_gene: NA; v_gene: TRBV12-5
CDR3aa: CASKRLSEDWYSNQPQHF; j_gene: TRBJ1-5; d_gene: NA; v_gene: TRBV23-1
CDR3aa: CASSIGAGFNSPLHF; j_gene: TRBJ1-6; d_gene: NA; v_gene: TRBV19
CDR3aa: CSARGSETQYF; j_gene: TRBJ2-5; d_gene: NA; v_gene: TRBV20-1
CDR3aa: CASSVNPLGGGPATGELFF; j_gene: TRBJ2-2; d_gene: NA; v_gene: TRBV9
CDR3aa: CASSFVRGVTEAFF; j_gene: TRBJ1-1; d_gene: NA; v_gene: TRBV27
CDR3aa: CASSYSMRDPQAFF; j_gene: TRBJ1-1; d_gene: NA; v_gene: TRBV6-2/TRBV6-3
CDR3aa: CATSVLGETQYF; j_gene: TRBJ2-5; d_gene: NA; v_gene: TRBV24-1
CDR3aa: CASSLNRVQYGYTF; j_gene: TRBJ1-2; d_gene: NA; v_gene: TRBV7-2
CDR3aa: CASSPKETYFINSAFF; j_gene: TRBJ1-1; d_gene: NA; v_gene: TRBV3-1/TRBV3-2
CDR3aa: CASSLMRTGLGTDTQYF; j_gene: TRBJ2-3; d_gene: NA; v_gene: TRBV7-3
CDR3aa: CASSHGLAGEYTQYF; j_gene: TRBJ2-3; d_gene: TRBD2; v_gene: TRBV13
CDR3aa: CASRLDYANTGELFF; j_gene: TRBJ2-2; d_gene: NA; v_gene: TRBV6-5
CDR3aa: CASTTGGAGEKLFF; j_gene: TRBJ1-4; d_gene: TRBD1; v_gene: TRBV5-4
CDR3aa: CASSQDPGGAGEQFF; j_gene: TRBJ2-1; d_gene: TRBD2; v_gene: TRBV3-1/TRBV3-2
CDR3aa: CASSANGAGEQFF; j_gene: TRBJ2-1; d_gene: NA; v_gene: TRBV12-3/TRBV12-4
CDR3aa: CASSWDRENEKLFF; j_gene: TRBJ1-4; d_gene: TRBD1; v_gene: TRBV6-5
CDR3aa: CASSPRDRSLGAQYF; j_gene: TRBJ2-5; d_gene: TRBD1; v_gene: TRBV7-2
CDR3aa: CASSSQGGPQHF; j_gene: TRBJ1-5; d_gene: NA; v_gene: TRBV7-9
CDR3aa: CASSHSGGDYGYTF; j_gene: TRBJ1-2; d_gene: NA; v_gene: TRBV5-5
CDR3aa: CASSIGVTDYGYTF; j_gene: TRBJ1-2; d_gene: NA; v_gene: TRBV9
CDR3aa: CASSEYVDNEQFF; j_gene: TRBJ2-1; d_gene: NA; v_gene: TRBV25-1
CDR3aa: CASSSRLAGVETQYF; j_gene: TRBJ2-5; d_gene: TRBD2; v_gene: TRBV7-4
CDR3aa: CASSITGSNQPQHF; j_gene: TRBJ1-5; d_gene: NA; v_gene: TRBV19
CDR3aa: CASSIGRGKDIQYF; j_gene: TRBJ2-4; d_gene: NA; v_gene: TRBV19
CDR3aa: CAIGLWETQYF; j_gene: TRBJ2-5; d_gene: NA; v_gene: TRBV10-1
CDR3aa: CASSFWDVGGNEQFF; j_gene: TRBJ2-1; d_gene: TRBD2; v_gene: TRBV19
CDR3aa: CASSVAGYNSPLHF; j_gene: TRBJ1-6; d_gene: NA; v_gene: TRBV9
CDR3aa: CASSLTSGGAWQFF; j_gene: TRBJ2-1; d_gene: TRBD2; v_gene: TRBV11-2
CDR3aa: CATSGDRYYSEQFF; j_gene: TRBJ2-1; d_gene: TRBD1; v_gene: TRBV24-1